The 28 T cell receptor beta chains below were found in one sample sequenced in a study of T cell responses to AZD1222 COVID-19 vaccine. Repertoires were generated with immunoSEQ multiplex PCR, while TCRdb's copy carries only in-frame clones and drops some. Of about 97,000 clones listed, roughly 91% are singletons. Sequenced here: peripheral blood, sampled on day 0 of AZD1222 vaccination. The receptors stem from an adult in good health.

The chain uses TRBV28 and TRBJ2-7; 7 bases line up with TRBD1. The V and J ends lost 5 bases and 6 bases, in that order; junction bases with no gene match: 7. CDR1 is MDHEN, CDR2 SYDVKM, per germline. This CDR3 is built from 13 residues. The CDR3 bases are TGTGCCAGCAGTCTCTCGACAGGGTTCGAGCAGTACTTC. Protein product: CASSLSTGFEQYF.

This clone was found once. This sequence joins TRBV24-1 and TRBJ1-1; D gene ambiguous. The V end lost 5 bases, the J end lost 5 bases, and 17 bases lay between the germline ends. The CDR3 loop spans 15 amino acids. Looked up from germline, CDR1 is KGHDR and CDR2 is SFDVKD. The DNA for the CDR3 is TGTGCCACCAGTGGTGAGGGTTTAGGAAAAACTGAAGCTTTCTTT. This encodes CATSGEGLGKTEAFF.

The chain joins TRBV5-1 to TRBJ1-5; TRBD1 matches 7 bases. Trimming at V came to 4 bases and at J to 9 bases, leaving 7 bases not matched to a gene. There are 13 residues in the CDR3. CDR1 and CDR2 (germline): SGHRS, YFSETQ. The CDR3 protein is CASSATGPGPQHF. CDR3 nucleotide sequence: TGCGCCAGCAGCGCGACAGGGCCGGGGCCCCAGCATTTT.

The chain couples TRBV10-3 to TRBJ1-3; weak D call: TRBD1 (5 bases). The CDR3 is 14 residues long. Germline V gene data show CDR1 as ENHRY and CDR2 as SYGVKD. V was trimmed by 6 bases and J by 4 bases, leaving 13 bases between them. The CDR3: CAISQTEEGNTIYF. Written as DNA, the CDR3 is TGTGCCATCAGCCAGACAGAGGAAGGAAACACCATATATTTT.

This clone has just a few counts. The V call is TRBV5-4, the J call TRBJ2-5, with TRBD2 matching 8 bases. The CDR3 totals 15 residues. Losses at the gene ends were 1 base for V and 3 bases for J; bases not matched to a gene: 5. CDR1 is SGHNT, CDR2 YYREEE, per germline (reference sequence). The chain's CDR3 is CASSLRGSGKETQYF. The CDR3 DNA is TGTGCCAGCAGCTTGCGAGGTAGCGGGAAAGAGACCCAGTACTTC.

In nucleotides, the CDR3 is TGTGCCAGTAGTGTTGGGGCAGATTACCCTTACAATGAGCAGTTCTTC. Encoded protein: CASSVGADYPYNEQFF. The V gene is TRBV19, the J gene TRBJ2-1; D possibly corresponds to TRBD1 (5 bases). V dropped 5 bases and J dropped 4 bases, with 18 bases sitting between them. CDR1 LNHDA and CDR2 SQIVND come from the germline V gene (reference sequence). The CDR3 has 16 amino acids.

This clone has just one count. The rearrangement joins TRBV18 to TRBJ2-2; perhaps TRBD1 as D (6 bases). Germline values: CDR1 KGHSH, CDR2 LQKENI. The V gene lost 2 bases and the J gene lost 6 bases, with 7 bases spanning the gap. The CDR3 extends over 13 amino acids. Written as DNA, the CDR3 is TGTGCCAGCTCACCAGCAGGGGCCGGGGAGCTGTTTTTT. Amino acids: CASSPAGAGELFF.

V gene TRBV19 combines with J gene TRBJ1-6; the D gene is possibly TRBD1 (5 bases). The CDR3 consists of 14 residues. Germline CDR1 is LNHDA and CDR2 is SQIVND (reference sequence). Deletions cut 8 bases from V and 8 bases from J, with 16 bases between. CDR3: CASASGDRDSPLHF. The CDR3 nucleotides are TGTGCCAGTGCATCGGGAGACAGAGATTCACCCCTCCACTTT.

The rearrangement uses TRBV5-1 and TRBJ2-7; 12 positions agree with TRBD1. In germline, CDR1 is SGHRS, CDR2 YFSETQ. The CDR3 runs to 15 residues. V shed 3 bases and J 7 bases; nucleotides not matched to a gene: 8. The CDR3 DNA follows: TGCGCCAGCAGCTCCGGGACAGGGGGCGCGGGGGAGCAGTACTTC. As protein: CASSSGTGGAGEQYF.

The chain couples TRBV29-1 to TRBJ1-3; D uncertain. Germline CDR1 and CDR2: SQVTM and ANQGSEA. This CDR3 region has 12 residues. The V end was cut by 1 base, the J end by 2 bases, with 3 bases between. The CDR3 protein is CSVEAAGNTIYF. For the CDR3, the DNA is TGCAGCGTTGAAGCAGCTGGAAACACCATATATTTT. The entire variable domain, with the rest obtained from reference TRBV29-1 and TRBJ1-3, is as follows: SAVISQKPSRDICQRGTSLTIQCQVDSQVTMMFWYRQQPGQSLTLIATANQGSEATYESGFVIDKFPISRPNLTFSTLTVSNMSPEDSSIYLCSVEAAGNTIYFGEGSWLTVV.

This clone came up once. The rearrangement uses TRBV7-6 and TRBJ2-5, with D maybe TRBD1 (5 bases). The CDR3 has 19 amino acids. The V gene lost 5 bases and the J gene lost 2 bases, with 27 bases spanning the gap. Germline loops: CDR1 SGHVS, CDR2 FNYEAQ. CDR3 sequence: CASSARTPDRRVKQETQYF. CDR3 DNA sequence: TGTGCCAGCAGCGCCCGAACCCCTGACAGACGTGTTAAGCAAGAGACCCAGTACTTC.

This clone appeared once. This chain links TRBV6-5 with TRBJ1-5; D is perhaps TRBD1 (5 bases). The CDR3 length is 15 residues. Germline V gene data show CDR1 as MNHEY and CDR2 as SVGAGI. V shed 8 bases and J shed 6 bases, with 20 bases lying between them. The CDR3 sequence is CASRAGQGWSQPQHF. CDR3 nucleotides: TGTGCCAGCCGGGCGGGGCAGGGATGGAGTCAGCCCCAGCATTTT.

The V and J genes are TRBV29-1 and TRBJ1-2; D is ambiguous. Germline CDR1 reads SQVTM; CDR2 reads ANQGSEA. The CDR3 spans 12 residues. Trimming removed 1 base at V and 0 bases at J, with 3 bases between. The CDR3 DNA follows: TGCAGCGTTGAAGCGCCTAACTATGGCTACACCTTC. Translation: CSVEAPNYGYTF.

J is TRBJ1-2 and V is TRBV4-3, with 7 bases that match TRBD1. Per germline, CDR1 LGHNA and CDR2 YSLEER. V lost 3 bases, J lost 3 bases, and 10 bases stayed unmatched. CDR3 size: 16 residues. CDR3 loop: CASSQEQGSLYYGYTF. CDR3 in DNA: TGCGCCAGCAGCCAGGAACAGGGGTCTCTCTACTATGGCTACACCTTC.

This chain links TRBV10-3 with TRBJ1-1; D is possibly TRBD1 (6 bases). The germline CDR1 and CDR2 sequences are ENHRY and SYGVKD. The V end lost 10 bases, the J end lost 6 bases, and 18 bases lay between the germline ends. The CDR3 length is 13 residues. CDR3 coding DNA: TGTGCCAGCTCACAGGGAACCGGGGCTGAAGCTTTCTTT. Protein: CASSQGTGAEAFF.

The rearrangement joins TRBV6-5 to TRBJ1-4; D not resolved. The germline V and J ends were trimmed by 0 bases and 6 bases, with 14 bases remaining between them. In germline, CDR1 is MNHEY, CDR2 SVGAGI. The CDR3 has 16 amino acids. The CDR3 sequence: CASSYSGPRAHEKLFF. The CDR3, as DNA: TGTGCCAGCAGTTACTCGGGCCCCCGGGCGCATGAAAAACTGTTTTTT.

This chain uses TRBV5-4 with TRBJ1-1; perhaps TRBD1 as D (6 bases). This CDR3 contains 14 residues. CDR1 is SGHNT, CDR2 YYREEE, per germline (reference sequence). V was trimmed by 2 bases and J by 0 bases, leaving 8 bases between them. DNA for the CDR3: TGTGCCAGCAGCTTCGGACAGTTGAACACTGAAGCTTTCTTT. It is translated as CASSFGQLNTEAFF.

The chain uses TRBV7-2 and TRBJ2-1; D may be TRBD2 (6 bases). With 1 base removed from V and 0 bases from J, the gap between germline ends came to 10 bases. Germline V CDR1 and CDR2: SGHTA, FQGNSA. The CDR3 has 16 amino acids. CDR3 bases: TGTGCCAGCAGCTTAGAGCTAGCGTACTCCTACAATGAGCAGTTCTTC. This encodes CASSLELAYSYNEQFF.

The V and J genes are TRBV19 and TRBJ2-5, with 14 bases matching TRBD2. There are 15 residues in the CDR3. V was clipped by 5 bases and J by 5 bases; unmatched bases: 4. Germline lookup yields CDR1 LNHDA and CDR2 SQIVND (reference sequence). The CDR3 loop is CASSAGLAGAETQYF. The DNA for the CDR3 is TGTGCCAGTAGTGCGGGACTAGCGGGAGCTGAGACCCAGTACTTC.

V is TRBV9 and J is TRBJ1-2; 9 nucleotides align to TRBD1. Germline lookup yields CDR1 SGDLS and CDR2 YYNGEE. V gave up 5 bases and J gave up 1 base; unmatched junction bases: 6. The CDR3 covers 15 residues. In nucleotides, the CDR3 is TGTGCCAGCAGGGGACAGGGTCTTGGTAACTATGGCTACACCTTC. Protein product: CASRGQGLGNYGYTF.

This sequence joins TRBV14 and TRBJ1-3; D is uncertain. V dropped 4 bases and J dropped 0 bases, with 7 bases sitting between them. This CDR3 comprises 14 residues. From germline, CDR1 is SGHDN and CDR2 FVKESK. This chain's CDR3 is CASSPGNSGNTIYF. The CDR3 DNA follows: TGTGCCAGCAGCCCCGGGAACTCTGGAAACACCATATATTTT.

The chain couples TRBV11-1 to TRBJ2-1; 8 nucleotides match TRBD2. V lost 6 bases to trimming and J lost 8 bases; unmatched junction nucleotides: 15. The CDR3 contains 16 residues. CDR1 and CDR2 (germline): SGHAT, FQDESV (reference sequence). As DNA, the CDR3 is TGTGCCAGCAGTCCGGCCCGCTACGGGAGGGCCCATGAGCAGTTCTTC. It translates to CASSPARYGRAHEQFF.

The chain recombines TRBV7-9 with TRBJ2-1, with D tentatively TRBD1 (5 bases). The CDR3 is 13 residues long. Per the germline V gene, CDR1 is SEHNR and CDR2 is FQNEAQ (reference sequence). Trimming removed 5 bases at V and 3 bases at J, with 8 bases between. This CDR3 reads CASSTDSYNEQFF. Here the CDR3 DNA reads TGTGCCAGCAGCACCGACAGCTACAATGAGCAGTTCTTC.

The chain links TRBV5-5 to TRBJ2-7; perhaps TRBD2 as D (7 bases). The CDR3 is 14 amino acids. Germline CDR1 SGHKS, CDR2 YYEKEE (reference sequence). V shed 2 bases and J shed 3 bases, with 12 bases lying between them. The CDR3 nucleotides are TGTGCCAGCAGCTTCTGGGAGGGGGTCTACGAGCAGTACTTC. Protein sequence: CASSFWEGVYEQYF.

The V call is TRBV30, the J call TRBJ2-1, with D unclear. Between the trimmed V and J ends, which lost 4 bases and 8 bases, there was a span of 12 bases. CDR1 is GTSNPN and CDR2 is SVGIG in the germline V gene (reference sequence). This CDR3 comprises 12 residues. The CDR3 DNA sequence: TGTGCCTGGACCCTGACCGCCCATGAGCAGTTCTTC. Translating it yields CAWTLTAHEQFF.

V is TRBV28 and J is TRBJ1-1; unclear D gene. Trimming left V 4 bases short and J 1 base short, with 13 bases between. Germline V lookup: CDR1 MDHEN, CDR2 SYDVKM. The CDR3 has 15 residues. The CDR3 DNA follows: TGTGCCAGCAGTTCCCCGACCGTCCCGAACACTGAAGCTTTCTTT. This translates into CASSSPTVPNTEAFF. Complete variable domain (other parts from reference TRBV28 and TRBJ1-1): DVKVTQSSRYLVKRTGEKVFLECVQDMDHENMFWYRQDPGLGLRLIYFSYDVKMKEKGDIPEGYSVSREKKERFSLILESASTNQTSMYLCASSSPTVPNTEAFFGQGTRLTVV.

CDR3 in amino acids: CASSGYYEQYF. The CDR3 DNA reads TGTGCCAGCAGTGGGTACTACGAGCAGTACTTC. J is TRBJ2-7 and V is TRBV2; D not certain. The length of the CDR3 is 11 residues. Germline values: CDR1 SNHLY, CDR2 FYNNEI. The V end lost 4 bases, the J end lost 3 bases, and 4 bases lay between the germline ends.

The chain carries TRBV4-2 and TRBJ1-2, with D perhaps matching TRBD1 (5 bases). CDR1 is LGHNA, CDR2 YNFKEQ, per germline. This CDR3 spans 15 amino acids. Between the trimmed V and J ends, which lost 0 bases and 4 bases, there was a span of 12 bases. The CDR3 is CASSQEPGRSYGYTF. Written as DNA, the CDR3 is TGTGCCAGCAGCCAAGAACCGGGACGGAGCTATGGCTACACCTTC.